This T cell receptor beta chain was documented in a study of response to subunit inactivated influenza vaccine. Notes on the study in general: Each seasonal influenza vaccination, the authors suggested, recruits few new T cells.

MiXCR was run by TCRdb on the RT-PCR reads, yielding one entry per CDR3 protein. Of about 540,000 distinct CDR3 sequences listed, roughly 25% were seen once; the top ten hold about 3%. This clonotype was detected only a few times. The antigen remains unidentified. The CDR3 is made up of 11 amino acids. V shed 4 bases and J shed 8 bases, with 11 bases lying between them. From germline, CDR1 is SQVTM and CDR2 ANQGSEA. This same sample was also taken into another study, of T cells expressing NK-cell markers. From that report: With UMIs, 5'RACE template switching was used to make TCR beta cDNA. T cells sorted in several experiments were restricted to alpha-beta TCR T cells by an anti-gamma-delta TCR antibody. In a group of 5 or 6 donors, dominant NKG2C+ clonotypes represented about 1.0-7.5% of CD8+ T cells.

The source of this sequence is a man between 45 and 60 years old who received an inactivated influenza vaccine. The starting material was CD4+ T cells sorted from PBMCs, obtained 11 to 12 days after vaccination. The chain combines TRBV29-1 with TRBJ1-2; D gene ambiguous. CDR3 sequence reads: CSVAGFRGYTF. DNA of the CDR3: TGCAGCGTTGCCGGCTTTCGGGGCTACACCTTC.